Below, 24 T cell receptor beta chains from the same sample are listed, as sequenced in a study of blood T cell repertoires in COVID-19. Sequenced by immunoSEQ multiplex PCR; TCRdb stores in-frame clones only, minus some. Of approximately 230,000 clones listed, around 87% are singletons. Sequencing used PBMCs or T cells enriched from blood (not recorded which). The receptors stem from a woman in her 30s with acute COVID-19.

The J gene is TRBJ2-1, the V gene TRBV11-2, with TRBD1 matching over 7 bases. This CDR3 is 11 amino acids long. Germline V gives CDR1 SGHAT, CDR2 FQNNGV. J gave up 15 bases and V 5 bases, and 7 bases lay outside the gene matches. The CDR3 DNA is TGTGCCAGCAGCACGACAGGGTTGACGTTCTTC. Protein product: CASSTTGLTFF.

The chain combines TRBV5-4 with TRBJ2-1; 9 bases match TRBD2. This CDR3 region has 15 residues. V shed 4 bases, J shed 6 bases, and the junction held 8 bases outside the gene matches. Germline V gene data show CDR1 as SGHNT and CDR2 as YYREEE (reference sequence). In DNA form, the CDR3 reads TGTGCCAGCAGCGAAGTAGCGGGAGCCGCCAATGAGCAGTTCTTC. Residues: CASSEVAGAANEQFF.

This chain connects TRBV21-1 to TRBJ2-5; the table's D call of TRBD2 was not tested on the DNA. TRBV21-1 is designated a pseudogene. This CDR3 spans 18 amino acids. The CDR3 DNA follows: TGTGCCAGCAGCACTAAAACGGGGGGGGCCCCCGTCCAAGAGACCCAGTACTTC. Its protein is CASSTKTGGAPVQETQYF.

This chain links TRBV4-3 with TRBJ2-3; D is unclear. The CDR3 extends over 13 amino acids. V dropped 5 bases and J dropped 7 bases, with 13 bases sitting between them. Looked up from germline, CDR1 is LGHNA and CDR2 is YSLEER. In DNA, the CDR3 is TGCGCCAGCAGCGGAAGTGGTAGCTATACGCAGTATTTT. As protein: CASSGSGSYTQYF.

The chain links TRBV18 to TRBJ1-6, with 12 positions matching TRBD1. The CDR3 has 16 amino acids. V dropped 5 bases and J dropped 7; count of bases not matched to a gene: 6. Germline lookup yields CDR1 KGHSH and CDR2 LQKENI. CDR3 loop: CASSTGTGGKNSPLHF. Here the CDR3 DNA reads TGTGCCAGCTCAACGGGGACAGGGGGCAAAAATTCACCCCTCCACTTT.

The chain links TRBV5-6 to TRBJ2-1, with TRBD1 as a possible D gene (5 bases). The V gene's germline CDR1 is SGHDT and CDR2 YYEEEE. Trimming removed 3 bases from V and 4 bases from J, with 14 bases in between. The CDR3 consists of 15 residues. CDR3 nucleotide sequence: TGTGCCAGCAGCTATGTCAGGGCAGGGTACAATGAGCAGTTCTTC. This gives the protein CASSYVRAGYNEQFF.

The rearrangement uses TRBV5-5 and TRBJ2-1, with unresolved D. The V end was cut by 2 bases, the J end by 6 bases, with 6 bases between. The CDR3 extends over 12 amino acids. Germline assignment: CDR1 SGHKS and CDR2 YYEKEE (reference sequence). CDR3 DNA sequence: TGTGCCAGCAGCTTTAACACCAATGAGCAGTTCTTC. Its translation is CASSFNTNEQFF.

Details on this clone: At one end the junction does not follow the germline gene, possibly because of a read error. V is TRBV7-3 and J is TRBJ2-1; the match to TRBD2 covers 7 bases. Germline V gives CDR1 SGHTA, CDR2 FQGTGA. CDR3 size: 12 residues. CDR3 region: CASSLGREFRLF. The CDR3, as DNA: TGTGCCAGCAGCTTAGGGAGGGAATTCAGGCTCTTC.

Details on this clone: Distinct nucleotide sequences in the sample also encode this CDR3. The gene calls are TRBV7-9 and TRBJ2-7; no clear D gene. The CDR3 contains 14 residues. CDR1 and CDR2 (germline): SEHNR, FQNEAQ (reference sequence). The V and J ends lost 5 bases and 0 bases respectively, with 11 bases between them. The CDR3 is CASSASGSSYEQYF. In DNA form, the CDR3 reads TGTGCCAGCAGCGCCAGTGGTTCCTCCTACGAGCAGTACTTC. The entire variable domain, with the rest obtained from reference TRBV7-9 and TRBJ2-7, is as follows: DTGVSQNPRHKITKRGQNVTFRCDPISEHNRLYWYRQTLGQGPEFLTYFQNEAQLEKSRLLSDRFSAERPKGSFSTLEIQRTEQGDSAMYLCASSASGSSYEQYFGPGTRLTVT.

The chain combines TRBV18 with TRBJ2-7; D perhaps matches TRBD1 (6 bases). The CDR3 is 15 residues long. Germline assignment: CDR1 KGHSH and CDR2 LQKENI. The V and J ends lost 1 base and 2 bases respectively, with 12 bases between them. The CDR3 loop is CASSPQVRTAYEQYF. Here the CDR3 DNA reads TGTGCCAGCTCACCACAAGTACGGACAGCCTACGAGCAGTACTTC.

The genes are TRBV15 and TRBJ1-1, with a tentative D call TRBD1 (6 bases). Germline CDR1 is LNHNV and CDR2 is YYDKDF (reference sequence). Trimming shortened V by 5 bases and J by 11 bases, and 15 bases separated the two germline ends. The CDR3 is 12 amino acids. The CDR3 DNA reads TGTGCCACCAGCGGAACTACAGGGATGGCTTTCTTT. Protein product: CATSGTTGMAFF.

The genes are TRBV9 and TRBJ1-2; 11 nucleotides align to TRBD1. Germline V gives CDR1 SGDLS, CDR2 YYNGEE. V lost 3 bases and J lost 8; bases outside the gene matches: 15. CDR3 length: 17 residues. The CDR3 spells CASSDPGTGGEVSGYTF. The CDR3 region has the DNA TGTGCCAGCAGCGACCCCGGGACAGGGGGAGAGGTGAGCGGCTACACCTTC.

V gene TRBV7-9 combines with J gene TRBJ1-3; 9 bases match TRBD1. Losses at the gene ends were 2 bases for V and 1 base for J; bases not matched to a gene: 6. This CDR3 comprises 17 residues. The germline CDR1 and CDR2 sequences are SEHNR and FQNEAQ (reference sequence). The DNA of the CDR3 is TGTGCCAGCAGCTTACGGGGACAGGGTTGGTCTGGAAACACCATATATTTT. Protein sequence: CASSLRGQGWSGNTIYF.

The gene calls are TRBV24-1 and TRBJ2-7; TRBD2 is a possible D gene (5 bases). From germline, CDR1 is KGHDR and CDR2 SFDVKD. Trimming took off 3 bases at V and 2 bases at J, with 13 bases between the two ends. The CDR3 sequence is 15 residues long. As DNA, the CDR3 is TGTGCCACCAGTGATCGCCGGGATAGTCCCTACGAGCAGTACTTC. Encoded protein: CATSDRRDSPYEQYF.

This clone was found a few times. This chain connects TRBV2 to TRBJ1-2; D gene uncertain. With 5 bases removed from V and 0 bases from J, the gap between germline ends came to 16 bases. The length of the CDR3 is 16 residues. Germline CDR1 and CDR2: SNHLY and FYNNEI. In nucleotides, the CDR3 is TGTGCCAGCAGTAGTGGCACCCGGGTTACTAACTATGGCTACACCTTC. This gives the protein CASSSGTRVTNYGYTF.

The chain employs TRBV27 and TRBJ2-7; 9 bases agree with TRBD1. V was pared by 4 bases and J by 12 bases, with 10 bases of the junction left unmatched. The germline V gene has CDR1 MNHEY and CDR2 SMNVEV (reference sequence). The length of the CDR3 is 13 residues. CDR3 sequence reads: CASSWDREARLYF. The DNA for the CDR3 is TGTGCCAGCAGTTGGGACAGGGAGGCTAGACTGTACTTC.

The chain is built from TRBV7-2 and TRBJ2-3, with 7 bases aligning to TRBD2. The V gene end was trimmed by 4 bases and the J gene end by 2 bases; junction bases not matched to a gene: 6. The CDR3 is 15 residues long. Looked up from germline, CDR1 is SGHTA and CDR2 is FQGNSA. This CDR3 is CASSSPRLATDTQYF. CDR3 bases: TGTGCCAGCAGCTCCCCGAGACTAGCCACAGATACGCAGTATTTT.

This chain links TRBV7-3 with TRBJ2-1, with D possibly being TRBD1 (6 bases). This CDR3 is built from 14 residues. V dropped 5 bases and J dropped 2 bases, with 10 bases sitting between them. Germline V gene lookup returns CDR1 SGHTA and CDR2 FQGTGA. CDR3 region: CASSPGQAYNEQFF. The CDR3 nucleotides are TGTGCCAGCAGCCCGGGACAAGCCTACAATGAGCAGTTCTTC. The variable domain in full, with the rest retrieved from reference TRBV7-3 and TRBJ2-1, is GAGVSQTPSNKVTEKGKYVELRCDPISGHTALYWYRQSLGQGPEFLIYFQGTGAADDSGLPNDRFFAVRPEGSVSTLKIQRTERGDSAVYLCASSPGQAYNEQFFGPGTRLTVL.

The chain has TRBV9 and TRBJ1-6; 10 bases agree with TRBD1. V dropped 3 bases and J dropped 5; count of bases not matched to a gene: 8. The CDR3 spans 17 residues. The germline CDR1 and CDR2 sequences are SGDLS and YYNGEE. This CDR3 is CASSGGDRGAHNSPLHF. The CDR3 DNA sequence: TGTGCCAGCAGCGGGGGGGACAGGGGAGCCCATAATTCACCCCTCCACTTT. Variable domain in full (rest from reference TRBV9 and TRBJ1-6): DSGVTQTPKHLITATGQRVTLRCSPRSGDLSVYWYQQSLDQGLQFLIQYYNGEERAKGNILERFSAQQFPDLHSELNLSSLELGDSALYFCASSGGDRGAHNSPLHFGNGTRLTVT.

DNA of the CDR3: TGTGCCAGCAGCGTAGGACAGGGTGGCTTCTACGAGCAGTACTTC. This sequence encodes CASSVGQGGFYEQYF. J is TRBJ2-7 and V is TRBV9, with 7 bases matching TRBD1. With V trimmed by 0 bases and J by 3 bases, 6 bases remained unmatched. The germline gives CDR1 SGDLS, CDR2 YYNGEE. CDR3 length: 15 residues.

The rearrangement links TRBV19 to TRBJ1-5; 7 bases map to TRBD1. The CDR3 sequence is 16 residues long. Trimming took 5 bases from V and 2 from J; bases not matched to a gene: 9. Per germline, CDR1 LNHDA and CDR2 SQIVND (reference sequence). CDR3 sequence reads: CASSRPEGAGNQPQHF. In DNA, the CDR3 is TGTGCCAGTAGTCGACCCGAGGGGGCGGGCAATCAGCCCCAGCATTTT.

The chain couples TRBV6-1 to TRBJ2-3; 13 bases line up with TRBD2. This CDR3 is built from 17 residues. The V segment lost 1 base and the J segment 6 bases; nucleotides outside the gene matches: 7. Germline-derived CDR1 and CDR2 are MNHNS and SASEGT. Written as DNA, the CDR3 is TGTGCCAGCAGTGAAGTCTGGACTAGCGGGGGCCCCGATACGCAGTATTTT. It yields the protein CASSEVWTSGGPDTQYF.

V is TRBV9 and J is TRBJ1-2; the match to TRBD1 covers 7 bases. The trim removed 0 bases at V and 3 bases at J, leaving 2 bases unmatched. CDR1 is SGDLS and CDR2 is YYNGEE in the germline V gene. This CDR3 contains 14 residues. The CDR3 loop reads CASSVADRDYGYTF. For the CDR3, the DNA is TGTGCCAGCAGCGTAGCCGACAGGGACTATGGCTACACCTTC.

V gene TRBV5-1 combines with J gene TRBJ2-1, with a weak D call TRBD1 (5 bases). This CDR3 is 14 amino acids long. Germline lookup yields CDR1 SGHRS and CDR2 YFSETQ. V gave up 3 bases and J gave up 6 bases, with 13 bases separating them. This CDR3 is CASSSPIRANEQFF. The CDR3 bases are TGCGCCAGCAGCTCCCCAATCAGGGCCAATGAGCAGTTCTTC.